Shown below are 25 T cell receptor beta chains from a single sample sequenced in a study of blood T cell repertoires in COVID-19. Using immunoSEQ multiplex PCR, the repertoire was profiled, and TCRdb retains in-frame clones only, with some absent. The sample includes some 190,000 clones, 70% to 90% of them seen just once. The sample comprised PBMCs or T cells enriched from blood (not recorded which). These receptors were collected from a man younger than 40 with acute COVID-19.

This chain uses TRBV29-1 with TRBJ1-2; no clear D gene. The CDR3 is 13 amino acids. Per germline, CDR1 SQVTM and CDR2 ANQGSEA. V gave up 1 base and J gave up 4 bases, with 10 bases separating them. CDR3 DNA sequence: TGCAGCGTTGAAGTATCGGGTCTCTATGGCTACACCTTC. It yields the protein CSVEVSGLYGYTF.

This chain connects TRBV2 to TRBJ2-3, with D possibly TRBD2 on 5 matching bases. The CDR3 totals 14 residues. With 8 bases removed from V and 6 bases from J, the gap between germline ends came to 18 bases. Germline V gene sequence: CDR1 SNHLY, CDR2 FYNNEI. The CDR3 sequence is CASGRLPGLDTQYF. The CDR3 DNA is TGTGCCAGCGGCCGACTGCCGGGGTTGGATACGCAGTATTTT.

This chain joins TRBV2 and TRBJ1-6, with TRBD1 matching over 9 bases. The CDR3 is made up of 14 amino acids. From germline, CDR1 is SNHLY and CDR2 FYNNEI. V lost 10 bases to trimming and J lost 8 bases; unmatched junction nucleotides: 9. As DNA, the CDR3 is TGTGCCACTTCGATCCGGGACAGGGATTCACCCCTCCACTTT. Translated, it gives CATSIRDRDSPLHF.

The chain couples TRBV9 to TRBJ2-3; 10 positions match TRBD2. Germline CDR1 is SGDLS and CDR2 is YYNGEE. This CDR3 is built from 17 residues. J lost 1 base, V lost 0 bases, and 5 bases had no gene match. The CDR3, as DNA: TGTGCCAGCAGCGTAGACGCCGGGACTAGCGGCACAGATACGCAGTATTTT. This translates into CASSVDAGTSGTDTQYF.

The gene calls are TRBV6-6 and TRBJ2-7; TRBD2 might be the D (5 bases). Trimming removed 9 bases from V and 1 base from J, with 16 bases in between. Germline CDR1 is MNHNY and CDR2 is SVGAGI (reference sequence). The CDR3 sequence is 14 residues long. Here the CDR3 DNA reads TGTGCCAGTTCGGGAACAGTCCGATCCTACGAGCAGTACTTC. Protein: CASSGTVRSYEQYF.

CDR3 nucleotides: TGTGCCAGCAGTTTATCACAGGGGGGCGAGACCCAGTACTTC. Translation: CASSLSQGGETQYF. The chain combines TRBV28 with TRBJ2-5; TRBD1 matches at 8 bases. The CDR3 covers 14 residues. V lost 1 base, J lost 5 bases, and 3 bases stayed unmatched. Germline V gene data show CDR1 as MDHEN and CDR2 as SYDVKM.

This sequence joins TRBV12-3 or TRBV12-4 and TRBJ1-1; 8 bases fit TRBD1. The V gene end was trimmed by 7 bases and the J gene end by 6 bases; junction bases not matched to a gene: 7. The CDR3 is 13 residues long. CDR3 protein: CASNGQGGPEAFF. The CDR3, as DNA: TGTGCCAGCAACGGACAGGGAGGACCTGAAGCTTTCTTT.

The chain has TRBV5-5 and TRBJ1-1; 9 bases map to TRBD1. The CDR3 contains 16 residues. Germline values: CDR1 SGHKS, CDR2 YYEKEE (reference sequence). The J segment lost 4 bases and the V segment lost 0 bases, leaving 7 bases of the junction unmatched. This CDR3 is CASSLGLGQGGTEAFF. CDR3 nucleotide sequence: TGTGCCAGCAGCTTGGGTCTGGGACAGGGCGGCACTGAAGCTTTCTTT.

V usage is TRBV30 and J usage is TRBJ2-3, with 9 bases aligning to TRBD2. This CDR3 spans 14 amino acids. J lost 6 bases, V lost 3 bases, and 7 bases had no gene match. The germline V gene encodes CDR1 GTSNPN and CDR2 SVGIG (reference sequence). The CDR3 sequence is CAWRSGGWWDTQYF. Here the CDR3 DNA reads TGTGCCTGGAGAAGCGGGGGGTGGTGGGATACGCAGTATTTT.

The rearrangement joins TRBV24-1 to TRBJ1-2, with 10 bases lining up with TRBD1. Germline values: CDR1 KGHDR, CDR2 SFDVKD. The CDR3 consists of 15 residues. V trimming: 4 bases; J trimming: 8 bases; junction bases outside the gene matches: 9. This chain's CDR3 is CATSDPTRTGGGYTF. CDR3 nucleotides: TGTGCCACCAGTGACCCCACCCGGACAGGGGGGGGCTACACCTTC.

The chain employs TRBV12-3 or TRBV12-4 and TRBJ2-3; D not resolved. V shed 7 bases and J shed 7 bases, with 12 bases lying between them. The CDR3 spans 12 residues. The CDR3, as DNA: TGTGCCAGCACCCCCGAGAGCAATACGCAGTATTTT. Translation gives CASTPESNTQYF.

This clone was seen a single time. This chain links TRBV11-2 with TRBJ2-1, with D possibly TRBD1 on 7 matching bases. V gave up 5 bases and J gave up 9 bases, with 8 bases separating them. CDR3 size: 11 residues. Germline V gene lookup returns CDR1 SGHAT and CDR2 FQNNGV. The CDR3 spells CASSQGGEQFF. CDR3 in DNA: TGTGCCAGCAGCCAGGGGGGTGAGCAGTTCTTC. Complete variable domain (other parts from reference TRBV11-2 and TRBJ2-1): EAGVAQSPRYKIIEKRQSVAFWCNPISGHATLYWYQQILGQGPKLLIQFQNNGVVDDSQLPKDRFSAERLKGVDSTLKIQPAKLEDSAVYLCASSQGGEQFFGPGTRLTVL.

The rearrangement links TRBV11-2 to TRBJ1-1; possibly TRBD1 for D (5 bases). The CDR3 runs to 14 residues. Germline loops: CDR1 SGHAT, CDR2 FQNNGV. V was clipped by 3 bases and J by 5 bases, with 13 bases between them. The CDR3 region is CASSFGRAETEAFF. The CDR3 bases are TGTGCCAGCAGCTTCGGCAGGGCTGAAACTGAAGCTTTCTTT. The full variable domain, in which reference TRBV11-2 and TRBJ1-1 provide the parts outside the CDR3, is EAGVAQSPRYKIIEKRQSVAFWCNPISGHATLYWYQQILGQGPKLLIQFQNNGVVDDSQLPKDRFSAERLKGVDSTLKIQPAKLEDSAVYLCASSFGRAETEAFFGQGTRLTVV.

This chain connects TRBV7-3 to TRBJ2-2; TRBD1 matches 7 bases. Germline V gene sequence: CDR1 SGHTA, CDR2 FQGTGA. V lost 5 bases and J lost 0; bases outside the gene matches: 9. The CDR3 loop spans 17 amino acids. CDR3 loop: CASSTYRGQANTGELFF. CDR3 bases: TGTGCCAGCAGCACGTACAGGGGCCAAGCGAACACCGGGGAGCTGTTTTTT.

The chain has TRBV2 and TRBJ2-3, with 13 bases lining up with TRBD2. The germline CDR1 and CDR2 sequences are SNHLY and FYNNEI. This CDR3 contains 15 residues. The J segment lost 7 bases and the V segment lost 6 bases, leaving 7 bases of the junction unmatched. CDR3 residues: CASSRTSGGRYTQYF. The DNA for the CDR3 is TGTGCCAGCAGCCGGACTAGCGGGGGAAGGTATACGCAGTATTTT.

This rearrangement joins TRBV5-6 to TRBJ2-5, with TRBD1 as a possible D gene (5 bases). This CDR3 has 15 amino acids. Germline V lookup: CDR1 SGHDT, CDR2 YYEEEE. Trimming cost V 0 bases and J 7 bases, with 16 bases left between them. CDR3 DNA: TGTGCCAGCAGCTTGGGGCAGGTCTCAAGGGGGACCCAGTACTTC. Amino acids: CASSLGQVSRGTQYF.

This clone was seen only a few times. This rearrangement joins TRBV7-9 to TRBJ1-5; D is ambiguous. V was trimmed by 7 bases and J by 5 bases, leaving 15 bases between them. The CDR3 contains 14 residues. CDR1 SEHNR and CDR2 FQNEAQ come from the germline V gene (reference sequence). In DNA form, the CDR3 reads TGTGCCAGCACCCGAGGAGGGATGGATCAGCCCCAGCATTTT. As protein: CASTRGGMDQPQHF.

CDR3 in DNA: TGTGCCAGCAGCTTATATAGCGGGACGGGGTACGAGCAGTACTTC. It specifies CASSLYSGTGYEQYF. The chain joins TRBV7-6 to TRBJ2-7, with 8 nucleotides matching TRBD2. The CDR3 is made up of 15 amino acids. The junction had 7 bases not matched to a gene; V was cut back by 2 bases and J by 4 bases. The germline gives CDR1 SGHVS, CDR2 FNYEAQ.

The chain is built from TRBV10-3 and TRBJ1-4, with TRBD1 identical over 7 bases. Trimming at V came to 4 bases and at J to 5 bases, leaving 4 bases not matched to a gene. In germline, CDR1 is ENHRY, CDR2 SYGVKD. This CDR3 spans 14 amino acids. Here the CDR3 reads CAISAGQTNEKLFF. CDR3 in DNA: TGTGCCATCAGTGCGGGACAGACGAATGAAAAACTGTTTTTT.

The CDR3 nucleotides are TGTGCCAGCAGTTTACCATCAGGCTCAGACAGGGGATATGGCTACACCTTC. Amino acid sequence: CASSLPSGSDRGYGYTF. V usage is TRBV28 and J usage is TRBJ1-2, with 8 bases lining up with TRBD1. This CDR3 contains 17 residues. V trimming: 2 bases; J trimming: 5 bases; junction bases outside the gene matches: 13. Germline values: CDR1 MDHEN, CDR2 SYDVKM.

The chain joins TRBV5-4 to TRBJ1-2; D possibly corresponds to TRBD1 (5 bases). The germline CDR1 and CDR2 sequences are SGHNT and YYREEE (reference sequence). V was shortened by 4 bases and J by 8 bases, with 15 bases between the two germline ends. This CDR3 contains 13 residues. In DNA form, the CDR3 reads TGTGCCAGCAGCGCCCCAGGGCAATGGGGCTACACCTTC. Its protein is CASSAPGQWGYTF.

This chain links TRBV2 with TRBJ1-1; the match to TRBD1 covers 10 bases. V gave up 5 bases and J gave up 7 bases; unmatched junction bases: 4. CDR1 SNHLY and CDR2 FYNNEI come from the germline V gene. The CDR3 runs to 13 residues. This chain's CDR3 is CASSLDRGNEAFF. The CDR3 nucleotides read TGTGCCAGCAGTTTGGACAGGGGGAATGAAGCTTTCTTT.

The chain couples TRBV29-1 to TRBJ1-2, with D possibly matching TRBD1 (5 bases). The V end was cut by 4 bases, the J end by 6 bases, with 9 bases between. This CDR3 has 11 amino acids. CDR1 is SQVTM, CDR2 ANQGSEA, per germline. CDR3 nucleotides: TGCAGCGTTGGTTTGACAGATGGCTACACCTTC. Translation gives CSVGLTDGYTF.

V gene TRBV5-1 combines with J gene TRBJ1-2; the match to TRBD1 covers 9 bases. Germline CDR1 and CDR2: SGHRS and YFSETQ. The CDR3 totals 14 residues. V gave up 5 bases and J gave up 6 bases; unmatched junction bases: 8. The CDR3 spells CASRRTTGGDGYTF. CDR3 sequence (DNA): TGCGCCAGCAGGAGAACCACAGGGGGCGATGGCTACACCTTC.

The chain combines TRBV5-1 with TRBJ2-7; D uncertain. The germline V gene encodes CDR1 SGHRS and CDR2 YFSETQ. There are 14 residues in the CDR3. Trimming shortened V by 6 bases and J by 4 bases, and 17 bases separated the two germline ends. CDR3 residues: CASTDGLTNYEQYF. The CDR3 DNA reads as TGCGCCAGCACAGACGGCCTTACTAATTACGAGCAGTACTTC.